Sequencing of this TCR beta chain was carried out in a study of cytomegalovirus exposure and HLA in healthy donors. This clone has only a few counts. CDR1 is GTSNPN, CDR2 SVGIG, per germline (reference sequence). J lost 2 bases, V lost 4 bases, and 9 bases had no gene match. The CDR3 loop spans 16 amino acids. Primers: 60 Vbeta forward and 13 Jbeta reverse. Using immunoSEQ multiplex PCR, the repertoire was profiled, and TCRdb retains in-frame clones only, with some absent. The sample has under 300,000 clones, approximately 80% seen once. The sample consisted of PBMCs. The V call is TRBV30, the J call TRBJ2-1; 9 nucleotides align to TRBD2. This sequence originates from a woman in her sixties in good health and CMV-seropositive. The CDR3 bases are TGTGCCTGGAATTCGGCGGGAGGGGTGACCTACAATGAGCAGTTCTTC. Its translation: CAWNSAGGVTYNEQFF.